The T cell receptor beta chain described here comes from a study of regulatory and conventional T cells in RAG deficiency (dated by TCRdb to 2016 to 2017). Study-wide context: The study used high-throughput TCR beta sequencing to compare repertoire diversity and composition of Treg, conventional CD4+ and CD8+ T cells between RAG-deficient patients and healthy controls.

Concerning this clone itself: No antigen is known for it. Within one base of it there is no much larger clone, and no base qualities were kept.

V is cut back by 0 bases and J by 9 bases, with 5 bases in the junction unmatched. For CDR1 and CDR2, the germline V gene lists SGDLS and YYNGEE. The CDR3 covers 14 residues, taking in both the cysteine and the phenylalanine. Only the CDR3 part of the read is kept: 42 bases, read in frame from the first base. Before genomic DNA was extracted, conventional CD4+ T cells were isolated from blood as CD25-low CD127-high cells. About eight healthy control donors served as the comparison group for repertoire analyses. Overall study results and their limits: Sorted CD25-high CD127-low cells from Omenn syndrome patients may represent peripherally activated cells rather than bona fide Treg cells. All patient T-cell subsets had shorter CDR3 lengths; Omenn syndrome patients showed >85% Treg-Tconv repertoire overlap at nucleotide and amino acid level. Some T-cell subset analyses were not performed for some subjects. Compared with control T-cell subpopulations, RAG-deficient patients had much lower Shannon entropy and higher Simpson indices. Unique TCR beta sequences from Treg cells were roughly 99-fold fewer in Omenn syndrome and CID/AS patients than controls, versus approximately 10-fold for other subsets.

The library came from the immunoSEQ multiplex PCR assay. Rearranged TCR beta chain products were amplified from the genomic DNA of sorted T-cell subsets and were then sequenced. The published analysis was carried out like this. Shannon entropy and Simpson indices were used to quantify the repertoire diversity of productive TCR beta rearrangements. To assess clonal expansion, the frequencies of the 100 most abundant productive TCR beta clonotypes were added up as a share of total reads. The TRB repertoires were scored with a self-reactivity index that is based on amino acid usage at CDR3beta positions 6 and 7. Two-way ANOVA was applied to the repertoire analyses, whereas Student t or Mann-Whitney tests were applied to the flow cytometric analyses. TCRdb stores this immuneACCESS table with in-frame sequences only. Part of the clones is absent; in the studies checked, under half of the shortfall reflects unresolved V genes, and no reason is known for the rest. The DNA was the basis for D and trimming; V, J and clone size are from that table. The table for this sample lists 25,000 to 35,000 clones; around 96% of them were counted only once. Of the sample, 0.35% falls within the top ten clones.

These sequences were also reported in another study, on regulatory T cells. From that second study: The multiplex PCR relied on 52 forward TRBV primers and 13 reverse TRBJ primers, and amplification bias was corrected through assay-based and computational methods. Patient repertoires showed restricted unique TRB V-J pairs and skewed V and J gene usage, most marked in regulatory T cells. The study compared T-cell receptor beta repertoires of sorted regulatory, conventional CD4+ and CD8+ T cells between CD3G-deficient patients and healthy controls. Peripheral blood mononuclear cells were isolated by Ficoll density separation. Rearranged TRB loci were amplified from genomic DNA by multiplex PCR within the immunoSEQ assay. Sequencing of the TRB amplicons was done on an Illumina HiSeq platform. Custom algorithms error-filtered the raw sequences and aligned them to reference gene sequences, after which the immunoSEQ online tools were used for analysis. Frequencies of productive and nonproductive TRB rearrangements were assessed among unique sequences as well as among total sequences. Groups were compared by t tests, Mann-Whitney tests or two-way ANOVA performed in Prism software.

This clonotype was obtained from a human donor in good health. The sample consisted of CD25- CD4+ T cells sorted from blood. This chain joins TRBV9 to TRBJ2-1; TRBD2 agrees with 8 junctional bases. The DNA sequence is TGTGCCAGCAGCGTAGTGGTAGCGGGAAGTGAGCAGTTCTTC. It is translated as CASSVVVAGSEQFF. The CDR3 plus the reference TRBV9 and TRBJ2-1 genes for the other parts give the full variable domain: DSGVTQTPKHLITATGQRVTLRCSPRSGDLSVYWYQQSLDQGLQFLIQYYNGEERAKGNILERFSAQQFPDLHSELNLSSLELGDSALYFCASSVVVAGSEQFFGPGTRLTVL.